This T cell receptor (beta chain) appears in the sequencing data of a study of technical replicates of blood from several donors. Measured with immunoSEQ multiplex PCR; TCRdb has only the in-frame clones, and not every one. The repertoire has about 84,000 clones, about 98% of them found once; the top ten carry about 0.15%. The receptor comes from a human donor in good health. The sample consisted of T cells isolated from PBMCs.

The CDR3 sequence is CASSNPGTSHTGELFF. As DNA, the CDR3 is TGTGCCAGCAGCAATCCGGGGACTAGCCACACCGGGGAGCTGTTTTTT. The chain carries TRBV9 and TRBJ2-2, with 9 bases lining up with TRBD2. The CDR3 consists of 16 residues. J gave up 3 bases and V 4 bases, and 7 bases lay outside the gene matches. Germline lookup yields CDR1 SGDLS and CDR2 YYNGEE.